This TCR beta chain is drawn from a study of metastatic and nonmetastatic thyroid tumors. Overall study context: Repertoire comparisons spanned blood and tumor or nodule tissue from malignant and benign thyroid patients.

This clone was seen ten or more times. Its antigen remains unidentified. Notes on the study in general: Relative to benign nodules, malignant thyroid tumors were reportedly characterized by significantly elevated TCR beta diversity in blood and tumor.

Thyroid surgery had not been preceded by any treatment in any patient. CDR3 length equals 12 residues. Trimming removed 6 bases from V and 4 bases from J, with 9 bases in between. Germline V CDR1 and CDR2: SNHLY, FYNNEI. In the study's own analysis: A classifier of distant metastasis in papillary thyroid cancer was built from CDR3 differences (across clinicopathological groups). TCRdb recomputed clones from the PCR reads via MiXCR. In this record, the V and J calls reflect TCRdb's handling and not the investigators' own analysis. The top ten hold approximately 24% of the sample, which has tens of thousands of clones, around 10% seen once.

Sequences were obtained from blood. This sequence originates from a female donor with papillary thyroid cancer or a benign thyroid nodule (not recorded which). Some clones in this sample may be carry-over from other donors' samples. V usage is TRBV2 and J usage is TRBJ1-2; D gene uncertain. The chain's CDR3 is CASRSYSYGYTF. The CDR3 DNA sequence: TGTGCCAGCAGGTCTTACTCCTATGGCTACACCTTC.